The 21 T cell receptor beta chains below were found in one sample sequenced in a study of T cell responses to AZD1222 COVID-19 vaccine. Produced via immunoSEQ multiplex PCR; TCRdb's table is partial and in-frame only. Found here are 95,000 to 150,000 clones, 89% of them singletons; the top ten hold approximately 1.5%. The source was peripheral blood, collected on day 0 of AZD1222 vaccination. All receptors come from an adult in good health.

This clone was counted a few times. The chain uses TRBV7-2 and TRBJ1-6; D not certain. CDR1 and CDR2 (germline): SGHTA, FQGNSA. Trimming cost V 5 bases and J 0 bases, with 11 bases left between them. The CDR3 consists of 16 residues. The CDR3 bases are TGTGCCAGCAGCCCCGTCCCTAGCTCCTATAATTCACCCCTCCACTTT. This codes for CASSPVPSSYNSPLHF.

This chain connects TRBV4-3 to TRBJ2-5, with D tentatively TRBD2 (6 bases). The CDR3 totals 16 residues. Germline values: CDR1 LGHNA, CDR2 YSLEER. V shed 0 bases and J shed 3 bases, with 14 bases lying between them. In nucleotides, the CDR3 is TGCGCCAGCAGCCAAGATAACGGGAGAACCAAAGAGACCCAGTACTTC. As protein: CASSQDNGRTKETQYF.

V usage is TRBV24-1 and J usage is TRBJ1-2; TRBD1 agrees at 9 bases. The CDR3 is 15 amino acids. Germline CDR1 and CDR2: KGHDR and SFDVKD. V shed 4 bases and J 2 bases; nucleotides not matched to a gene: 4. The CDR3 bases are TGTGCCACCAGTGACGGGACAGGGCGAAACTATGGCTACACCTTC. Translating gives CATSDGTGRNYGYTF.

The chain couples TRBV6-5 to TRBJ1-1; D gene unclear. Trimming cost V 4 bases and J 0 bases, with 12 bases left between them. Germline CDR1 reads MNHEY; CDR2 reads SVGAGI. The CDR3 extends over 15 amino acids. The chain's CDR3 is CASSLGQYLNTEAFF. Here the CDR3 DNA reads TGTGCCAGCAGTTTGGGTCAGTATTTGAACACTGAAGCTTTCTTT.

This rearrangement joins TRBV3-1 (or the pseudogene TRBV3-2) to TRBJ2-7; 8 nucleotides line up with TRBD2. CDR1 is LGHDT, CDR2 YNNKEL, per germline (reference sequence). This CDR3 has 15 residues. V dropped 1 base and J dropped 3; count of bases not matched to a gene: 5. The CDR3 loop is CASSQGSGGDYEQYF. CDR3 DNA: TGTGCCAGCAGCCAAGGCTCGGGGGGGGACTACGAGCAGTACTTC.

The chain employs TRBV6-1 and TRBJ2-5; TRBD2 aligns across 10 bases. Germline values: CDR1 MNHNS, CDR2 SASEGT. This CDR3 is built from 17 residues. V dropped 2 bases and J dropped 6; count of bases not matched to a gene: 12. The CDR3 spells CASSEQPSGGLLKTQYF. Here the CDR3 DNA reads TGTGCCAGCAGTGAACAACCTAGCGGGGGCCTACTTAAGACCCAGTACTTC.

V and J are TRBV13 and TRBJ1-2; D remains unclear. V lost 2 bases and J lost 8, with 6 bases in between. Germline V lookup: CDR1 PRHDT, CDR2 FYEKMQ (reference sequence). The CDR3 runs 11 residues. The CDR3: CASSLWSGYTF. Here the CDR3 DNA reads TGTGCCAGCAGCTTATGGAGCGGCTACACCTTC.

This rearrangement joins TRBV9 to TRBJ2-7, with a weak D call TRBD2 (5 bases). V lost 0 bases and J lost 5, with 9 bases in between. The CDR3 totals 13 residues. Germline lookup yields CDR1 SGDLS and CDR2 YYNGEE. The CDR3 DNA is TGTGCCAGCAGCGTAGCGGAGAGGGACGAGCAGTACTTC. Its translation is CASSVAERDEQYF.

CDR3 residues: CASRASITVDYGYTF. The CDR3 bases are TGTGCCAGCAGGGCCTCGATTACTGTTGACTATGGCTACACCTTC. This chain joins TRBV2 and TRBJ1-2; D is unresolved. Germline lookup yields CDR1 SNHLY and CDR2 FYNNEI. CDR3 length: 15 residues. Trimming shortened V by 6 bases and J by 3 bases, and 17 bases separated the two germline ends.

This rearrangement joins TRBV5-6 to TRBJ1-1; 7 nucleotides match TRBD1. In germline, CDR1 is SGHDT, CDR2 YYEEEE. The V and J ends lost 4 bases and 0 bases, in that order; junction bases with no gene match: 9. CDR3 size: 16 residues. The CDR3 spells CASSPTMGTVNTEAFF. As DNA, the CDR3 is TGTGCCAGCAGCCCTACCATGGGGACAGTGAACACTGAAGCTTTCTTT.

The V and J genes are TRBV11-3 and TRBJ2-1; D gene unclear. The V gene's germline CDR1 is SGHNT and CDR2 YENEEA. Trimming shortened V by 8 bases and J by 3 bases, and 5 bases separated the two germline ends. This CDR3 is 11 amino acids long. The CDR3 DNA reads as TGTGCCAGCGGGAACTACAATGAGCAGTTCTTC. Translated: CASGNYNEQFF.

The CDR3 protein is CASRLGYVGAYNEQFF. The CDR3, as DNA: TGTGCAAGTCGCTTAGGATATGTGGGAGCGTACAATGAGCAGTTCTTC. The rearrangement joins TRBV12-2 to TRBJ2-1; TRBD2, the D gene given by the table, was not confirmed from the DNA. TRBV12-2 is recorded as a pseudogene. The CDR3 length is 16 residues.

This clone is a singleton in its sample. The chain carries TRBV24-1 and TRBJ2-2, with no clear D. Trimming pared 0 bases from V and 0 bases from J, leaving 16 bases between. There are 19 residues in the CDR3. Germline values: CDR1 KGHDR, CDR2 SFDVKD. The CDR3 sequence: CATSDLRSPPQTNTGELFF. CDR3 DNA sequence: TGTGCCACCAGTGATTTGCGGTCTCCTCCGCAGACGAACACCGGGGAGCTGTTTTTT.

V is TRBV7-2 and J is TRBJ2-7, with 8 bases identical to TRBD2. CDR1 and CDR2 from the germline V gene are SGHTA and FQGNSA. The CDR3 has 14 residues. Germline trimming cut 3 bases from V and 4 bases from J; bases unmatched to any gene: 5. For the CDR3, the DNA is TGTGCCAGCAGCTTTCTGGCGGGAGGATACGAGCAGTACTTC. Its translation: CASSFLAGGYEQYF.

This chain joins TRBV5-1 and TRBJ1-2; tentatively, D is TRBD1 (6 bases). V dropped 0 bases and J dropped 5 bases, with 14 bases sitting between them. The CDR3 spans 15 residues. CDR1 is SGHRS and CDR2 is YFSETQ in the germline V gene. The CDR3 bases are TGCGCCAGCAGCTTGGTGGCAGGGGAAATTTATGGCTACACCTTC. Translated: CASSLVAGEIYGYTF.

The chain carries TRBV5-6 and TRBJ1-1; no clear D. Germline assignment: CDR1 SGHDT and CDR2 YYEEEE. The CDR3 has 15 residues. Deletions cut 2 bases from V and 2 bases from J, with 13 bases between. CDR3 protein: CASSFLGAGNTEAFF. The CDR3 DNA reads TGTGCCAGCAGCTTTCTGGGTGCGGGAAACACTGAAGCTTTCTTT.

This clone showed up just a few times. The chain links TRBV5-4 to TRBJ2-5; 7 bases match TRBD2. Germline values: CDR1 SGHNT, CDR2 YYREEE (reference sequence). The V and J ends lost 1 base and 5 bases, in that order; junction bases with no gene match: 5. The CDR3 spans 14 residues. CDR3 loop: CASSLQGGEETQYF. CDR3 bases: TGTGCCAGCAGCTTGCAGGGAGGGGAGGAGACCCAGTACTTC. Drawing the rest from reference TRBV5-4 and TRBJ2-5, the complete variable domain is ETGVTQSPTHLIKTRGQQVTLRCSSQSGHNTVSWYQQALGQGPQFIFQYYREEENGRGNFPPRFSGLQFPNYSSELNVNALELDDSALYLCASSLQGGEETQYFGPGTRLLVL.

CDR3 protein: CASRRQQGAGQPQHF. The CDR3 bases are TGTGCCAGCAGAAGACAACAGGGGGCTGGGCAGCCCCAGCATTTT. This chain joins TRBV6-5 and TRBJ1-5; 9 bases are a match to TRBD1. CDR1 is MNHEY, CDR2 SVGAGI, per germline. J was trimmed by 7 bases and V by 6 bases; bases with no gene match: 10. The CDR3 contains 15 residues.

This rearrangement joins TRBV18 to TRBJ2-7, with D hard to call. The V end was cut by 3 bases, the J end by 2 bases, with 11 bases between. The CDR3 spans 14 residues. Germline assignment: CDR1 KGHSH and CDR2 LQKENI. The CDR3 reads CASSPGGRTYEQYF. The CDR3 coding sequence is TGTGCCAGCTCACCCGGCGGCCGGACCTACGAGCAGTACTTC.

The chain recombines TRBV9 with TRBJ1-4, with a tentative D call TRBD1 (6 bases). The V end was cut by 3 bases, the J end by 12 bases, with 15 bases between. Germline lookup yields CDR1 SGDLS and CDR2 YYNGEE. CDR3 length: 13 residues. The CDR3 DNA reads as TGTGCCAGCAGCGCAAGTCCGGGACAACAACTGTTTTTT. This translates into CASSASPGQQLFF.

The rearrangement links TRBV2 to TRBJ1-4, with D unclear. V lost 1 base, J lost 0 bases, and 9 bases lay in between. CDR3 size: 16 residues. CDR1 is SNHLY and CDR2 is FYNNEI in the germline V gene. CDR3 nucleotide sequence: TGTGCCAGCAGTGAAGGCTTTGGGTCAACTAATGAAAAACTGTTTTTT. This sequence encodes CASSEGFGSTNEKLFF.